The T cell receptor beta chain under discussion was sequenced for a study of T cells in localized non-small cell lung cancer. This clone has more than one count but fewer than ten. Its target is unknown. Repertoires were generated with immunoSEQ multiplex PCR, while TCRdb's copy carries only in-frame clones and drops some. The profile shows 30,000 to 35,000 clones, about 90% of them singletons. Whole-study findings and limits: Analysis by sequencing included only one tumor region, so heterogeneity remains possible.

Trimming took 5 bases from V and 2 from J; bases not matched to a gene: 14. Germline V gene sequence: CDR1 SGHAT, CDR2 FQNNGV. This CDR3 has 18 amino acids. The specimen was peripheral blood, collected before any cancer treatment. The clonotype comes from a woman aged 35 to 75 with stage I lung adenocarcinoma. This chain connects TRBV11-2 to TRBJ2-1; TRBD1 agrees at 8 bases. The CDR3 protein is CASSPGAGGAKPYNEQFF. CDR3 in DNA: TGTGCCAGCAGCCCAGGGGCAGGGGGCGCAAAACCCTACAATGAGCAGTTCTTC.